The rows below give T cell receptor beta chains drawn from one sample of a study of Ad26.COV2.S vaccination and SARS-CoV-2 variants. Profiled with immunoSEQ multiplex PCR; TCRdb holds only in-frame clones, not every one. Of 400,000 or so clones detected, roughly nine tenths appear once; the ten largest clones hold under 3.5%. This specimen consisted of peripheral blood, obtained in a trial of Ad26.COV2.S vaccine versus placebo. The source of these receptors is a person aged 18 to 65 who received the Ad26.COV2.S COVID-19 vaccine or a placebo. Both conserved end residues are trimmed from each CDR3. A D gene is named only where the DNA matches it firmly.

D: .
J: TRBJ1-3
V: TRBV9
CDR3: ASSVAHRLSGNTIY

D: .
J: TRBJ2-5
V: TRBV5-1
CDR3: ASSPWTDKETQY

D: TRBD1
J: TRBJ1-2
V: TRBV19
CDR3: ASSTRDRKNGYT

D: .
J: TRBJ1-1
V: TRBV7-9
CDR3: ASSSQINTEAF

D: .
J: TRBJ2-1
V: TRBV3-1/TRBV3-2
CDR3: ASSQILASSYNEQF

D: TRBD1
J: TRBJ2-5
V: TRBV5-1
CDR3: ASSLGIGGIKEETQY

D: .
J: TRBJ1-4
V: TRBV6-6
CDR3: ASSLGPPNEKLF

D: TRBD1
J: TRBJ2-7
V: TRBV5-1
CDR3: ASSLTGQEYGDEQY

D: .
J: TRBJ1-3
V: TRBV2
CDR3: ASSRDKMGGNTIY

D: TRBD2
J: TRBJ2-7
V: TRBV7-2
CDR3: ASTLAGAYEQY

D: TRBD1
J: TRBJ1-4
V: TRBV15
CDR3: ATSRQGGEKLF

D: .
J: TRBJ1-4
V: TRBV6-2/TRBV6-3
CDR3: ASSTSDSLNEKLF

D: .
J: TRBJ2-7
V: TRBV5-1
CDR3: ASSLDVADEQY

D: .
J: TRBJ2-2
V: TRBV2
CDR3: ASSLSPGALPGELF

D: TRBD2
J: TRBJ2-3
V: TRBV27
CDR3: ASSSSGVSTDTQY

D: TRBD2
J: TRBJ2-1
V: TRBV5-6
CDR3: ASSSGLAIDEQF

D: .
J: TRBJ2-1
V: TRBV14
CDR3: ASSLSANEQF

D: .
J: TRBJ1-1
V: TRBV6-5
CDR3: ASSYLWQTNTEAF

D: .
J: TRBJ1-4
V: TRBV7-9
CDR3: ASSWGTGGNEKLF

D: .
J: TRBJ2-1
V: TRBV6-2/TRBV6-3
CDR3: ASSYSGGLIGNEQF

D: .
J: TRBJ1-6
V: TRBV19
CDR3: ASALGGDSPLH

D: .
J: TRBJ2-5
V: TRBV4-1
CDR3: ASSQVGAGETQY

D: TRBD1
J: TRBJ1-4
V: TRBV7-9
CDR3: ASSLGTGGVNEKLF

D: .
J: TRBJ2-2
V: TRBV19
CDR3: ASTKDYPETGELF

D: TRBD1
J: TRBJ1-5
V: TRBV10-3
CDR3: AISENRGSNQPQH

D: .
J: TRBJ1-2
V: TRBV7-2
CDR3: ASSGSFGSPLGYGYT

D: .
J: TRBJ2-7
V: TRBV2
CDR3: ASNRDYEQY

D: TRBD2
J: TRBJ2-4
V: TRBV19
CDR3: ASSIPGTSGGAMAKNIQY

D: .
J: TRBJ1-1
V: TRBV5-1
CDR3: ASSLGDRMNTEAF

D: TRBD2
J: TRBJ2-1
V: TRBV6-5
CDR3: ASRRLAGYNKQF

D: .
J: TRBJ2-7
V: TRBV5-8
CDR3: ASSRSHYEQY

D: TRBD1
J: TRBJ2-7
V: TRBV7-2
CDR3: ASSKSGQGAGEQY

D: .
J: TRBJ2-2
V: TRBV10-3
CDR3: AISEKSSINTGELF